This TCR beta chain appears in the sequencing data of a study of PD-1 blockade in classical Hodgkin lymphoma (dated by TCRdb to 2020 to 2022). About the investigation overall: Nivolumab dosing was 3 mg/kg intravenously every 2 weeks, continuing until either disease progression or unacceptable toxicity. To define a peripheral blood immune signature of response to PD-1 blockade in classical Hodgkin lymphoma, the study combined TCR beta sequencing with CyTOF. Findings and caveats that apply to the study as a whole: By C4D1, a significant rise was seen in CD4+ TCR diversity but not in CD8+ TCR diversity (p=0.0027 vs p=0.16), and the rise was most apparent among complete responders (p=0.02). Baseline TCR diversity was reported to be lower in newly diagnosed patients than in healthy donors and to be lower still in relapsed/refractory patients. Among trial patients, those achieving complete response had baseline diversity similar to that of newly diagnosed patients, while diversity was significantly lower in partial responders and progressors. Only a single clinical trial cohort was studied, and what caused the repertoire differences, possibly disease activity or prior therapy, remained undefined. Lower diversity was seen in patients whose nivolumab began less than 1 year after ASCT, and these patients were left out of later analyses so that immune reconstitution would not confound the results.

The table lists this clone with a few counts. Its recognized antigen is unknown. Base-call qualities are not available, and no considerably larger clone is one nucleotide away. Including cysteine and phenylalanine, the CDR3 has 13 amino acids. Kept here is only the CDR3 DNA, which spans 39 bases and is read in frame from base 1. Trimming accounts for 5 bases at V and 6 bases at J, while the number of junction bases matched to no gene is 6. From the germline V gene, CDR1 is SGHVS and CDR2 is FNYEAQ. The sample's time point, from its label and the paper: cycle 1 day 1 (C1D1), immediately before nivolumab initiation. Every trial patient had relapsed following autologous stem cell transplantation, and prior brentuximab vedotin exposure was what differed among cohorts A, B and C. A total of more than 55 patients with relapsed/refractory classical Hodgkin lymphoma made up the trial cohort, and each patient's best overall response was complete response, partial response or progressive disease. In the multi-cohort phase II CheckMate 205 trial, trial patients received single-agent nivolumab. An independent review committee assessed best overall response by applying the 2007 International Working Group response criteria. Trial PBMCs were collected immediately before nivolumab initiation (C1D1) and during therapy at cycle 2 day 1 and cycle 4 day 1. Peripheral blood was collected in 8 mL Vacutainer Cell Preparation Tubes, from which PBMCs were isolated by centrifugation and then cryopreserved.

Genomic DNA was extracted with the Qiagen DNeasy kit from unsorted PBMCs and from negatively selected CD4+ and CD8+ fractions. TCR beta CDR3 regions were amplified by immunoSEQ multiplex PCR using primers annealing to V and J segments. A synthetic immune receptor repertoire was used to minimize amplification bias, and any remaining bias was removed computationally after sequencing. Regarding the original processing steps: Repertoire diversity was quantified as the Shannon entropy index using custom Python scripts. The unsorted, CD4+ and CD8+ repertoires were each analyzed separately, with the exception of combined analyses, where CD4+ and CD8+ sequences were merged in silico. A clone counted as expanded when the clone's frequency after treatment rose at least 2-fold relative to C1D1, and clones undetected at baseline were given a pseudocount of 0.5. Clones with 0 or 1 copy at C1D1 were classified as singleton clones, and clones with 2 or more copies were classified as non-singleton clones. By matching protein sequences in sorted samples from the same patient, clones expanded in unsorted samples were annotated as CD4+, CD8+ or unknown. Wilcoxon tests on paired samples were used to test diversity changes from C1D1 to C4D1. TCRdb took this table from immuneACCESS and kept in-frame rearrangements with V and J called. Such tables lack part of the clones; where checked against another copy, unresolved V genes explain under half of the gap, and the rest is unexplained. V and J calls and clone size are those listed in that table; D and trimming were worked out from the DNA. The sample includes 13,000 to 15,000 clones, with roughly 66% observed a single time. The ten largest make up 9.5% to 12% of the sample.

This clonotype was obtained from a human donor with classical Hodgkin lymphoma. The input for sequencing was peripheral blood mononuclear cells (PBMCs), taken at baseline. Here the chain combines TRBV7-6 and TRBJ1-1; the central 7 bases match TRBD1. The DNA sequence follows: TGTGCCAGCAGCACTGACAGGGCTTCTGAAGCTTTCTTT. Its translation reads: CASSTDRASEAFF.